Presented here are 27 T cell receptor beta chains from one specimen sequenced in a study of blood T cell repertoires in COVID-19. Assay used: immunoSEQ multiplex PCR; TCRdb lists only in-frame clones, some missing. The sample shows 200,000 to 300,000 clones, approximately 88% of them seen only once. The specimen sequenced was PBMCs or T cells enriched from blood (not recorded which). The receptors here all came from a woman in her thirties or forties with acute COVID-19.

The V and J genes are TRBV6-5 and TRBJ1-5; D is ambiguous. The CDR3 is 16 residues long. Germline CDR1 and CDR2: MNHEY and SVGAGI. Trimming pared 2 bases from V and 2 bases from J, leaving 13 bases between. CDR3 protein: CASSYPSGPGNQPQHF. The CDR3 DNA is TGTGCCAGCAGTTACCCCAGTGGGCCTGGCAATCAGCCCCAGCATTTT.

The chain combines TRBV15 with TRBJ2-7, with D perhaps TRBD2 (6 bases). CDR1 and CDR2 from the germline V gene are LNHNV and YYDKDF (reference sequence). This CDR3 has 14 amino acids. The V end lost 1 base, the J end lost 2 bases, and 9 bases lay between the germline ends. The CDR3 sequence is CATSRGAGTYEQYF. The CDR3 coding sequence is TGTGCCACCAGCAGAGGTGCGGGGACCTACGAGCAGTACTTC.

For the CDR3, the DNA is TGTGCCAGCAGTGGTAGCGGGAGGAAAACCGGGGAGCTGTTTTTT. Translated, it gives CASSGSGRKTGELFF. The J gene is TRBJ2-2, the V gene TRBV2, with 10 bases lining up with TRBD2. The germline CDR1 and CDR2 sequences are SNHLY and FYNNEI. With V trimmed by 4 bases and J by 5 bases, 4 bases remained unmatched. The CDR3 loop spans 15 amino acids.

The J gene is TRBJ1-1, the V gene TRBV5-4; 7 bases map to TRBD1. CDR1 is SGHNT, CDR2 YYREEE, per germline (reference sequence). There are 15 residues in the CDR3. The trim removed 5 bases at V and 2 bases at J, leaving 9 bases unmatched. The CDR3 sequence is CASRYGGQVNTEAFF. DNA for the CDR3: TGTGCCAGCAGATATGGTGGACAGGTAAACACTGAAGCTTTCTTT.

This clone was seen a handful of times. The chain has TRBV6-2 or TRBV6-3 and TRBJ1-2, with a tentative D call TRBD1 (5 bases). Germline CDR1 reads MNHEY; CDR2 reads SVGEGT. The V end was cut by 0 bases, the J end by 4 bases, with 6 bases between. The CDR3 consists of 13 residues. CDR3 protein: CASSYSGGYGYTF. The CDR3 DNA follows: TGTGCCAGCAGTTACTCGGGGGGCTATGGCTACACCTTC.

The V gene is TRBV7-2, the J gene TRBJ1-6, with D possibly being TRBD1 (6 bases). Germline V gene sequence: CDR1 SGHTA, CDR2 FQGNSA. V lost 6 bases and J lost 10, with 19 bases in between. This CDR3 is 15 amino acids long. CDR3: CASSSGQTGASPLHF. CDR3 sequence (DNA): TGTGCCAGCAGTTCTGGACAGACGGGTGCATCACCCCTCCACTTT.

The chain has TRBV7-2 and TRBJ2-7; D possibly corresponds to TRBD2 (5 bases). Looked up from germline, CDR1 is SGHTA and CDR2 is FQGNSA. The CDR3 runs 15 residues. Trimming pared 1 base from V and 2 bases from J, leaving 12 bases between. CDR3 residues: CASSLVGGGAYEQYV. The CDR3 DNA reads TGTGCCAGCAGCTTAGTTGGAGGTGGGGCCTACGAGCAGTACGTC.

The chain recombines TRBV3-1 (or the pseudogene TRBV3-2) with TRBJ2-7, with D possibly being TRBD2 (6 bases). The CDR3 loop spans 15 amino acids. V was cut by 4 bases and J by 5 bases, with 18 bases left in between. Germline V lookup: CDR1 LGHDT, CDR2 YNNKEL (reference sequence). The CDR3 region has the DNA TGTGCCAGCAGCCTGTCCCGGGACTGTCTGCACGAGCAGTACTTC. It yields the protein CASSLSRDCLHEQYF.

The V and J genes are TRBV19 and TRBJ2-3; D perhaps matches TRBD2 (5 bases). Germline CDR1 and CDR2: LNHDA and SQIVND (reference sequence). This CDR3 has 15 residues. V lost 5 bases, J lost 2 bases, and 14 bases lay in between. CDR3 bases: TGTGCCAGTAGTCCGGACTCCAACCCCACAGATACGCAGTATTTT. Protein: CASSPDSNPTDTQYF.

The rearrangement joins TRBV4-3 to TRBJ1-1; the match to TRBD1 covers 8 bases. Unmatched junction bases numbered 4, after V lost 4 bases and J lost 3 bases. The CDR3 is 14 residues long. From germline, CDR1 is LGHNA and CDR2 YSLEER. The CDR3 is CASSLRGRDTEAFF. The CDR3 bases are TGCGCCAGCAGCCTCAGGGGGCGCGACACTGAAGCTTTCTTT.

The rearrangement joins TRBV5-1 to TRBJ1-6, with D possibly being TRBD1 (6 bases). V lost 1 base and J lost 7, with 15 bases in between. Germline V gene data show CDR1 as SGHRS and CDR2 as YFSETQ. The length of the CDR3 is 16 residues. CDR3 residues: CASSLLGRQGNSPLHF. As DNA, the CDR3 is TGCGCCAGCAGCTTGTTAGGTCGGCAGGGGAATTCACCCCTCCACTTT.

The V and J genes are TRBV19 and TRBJ1-3; tentative D call: TRBD1 (6 bases). The ends were cut back, 7 bases at V and 2 bases at J, with 12 bases in the middle. Germline loops: CDR1 LNHDA, CDR2 SQIVND (reference sequence). The CDR3 runs to 14 residues. The DNA for the CDR3 is TGTGCCAGTAAGCGAACAGGGACTGGAAACACCATATATTTT. Translated, it gives CASKRTGTGNTIYF.

The chain links TRBV4-3 to TRBJ2-7; tentative D call: TRBD1 (6 bases). The CDR3 totals 14 residues. Per the germline V gene, CDR1 is LGHNA and CDR2 is YSLEER. Trimming took off 3 bases at V and 1 base at J, with 10 bases between the two ends. The DNA of the CDR3 is TGCGCCAGCAGCCACGCCGGACAGTCCTACGAGCAGTACTTC. Amino acid sequence: CASSHAGQSYEQYF.

A single count supports this clone. This sample also contains other DNA sequences that code for the same CDR3. This chain links TRBV7-2 with TRBJ1-4; tentative D call: TRBD1 (6 bases). The germline V and J ends were trimmed by 1 base and 8 bases, with 14 bases remaining between them. This CDR3 is 15 amino acids long. Germline-derived CDR1 and CDR2 are SGHTA and FQGNSA. CDR3 sequence (DNA): TGTGCCAGCAGCTTAGTAGGGGGTCGGAACGAAAAACTGTTTTTT. As protein: CASSLVGGRNEKLFF.

In its sample, this clone was seen a few times. This rearrangement joins TRBV7-2 to TRBJ1-2, with a weak D call TRBD1 (5 bases). Deletions cut 6 bases from V and 8 bases from J, with 16 bases between. The CDR3 is made up of 13 amino acids. The germline CDR1 and CDR2 sequences are SGHTA and FQGNSA. The CDR3 sequence: CASRYQGTAGYTF. The CDR3 region has the DNA TGTGCCAGCAGATATCAGGGAACAGCGGGCTACACCTTC.

The chain couples TRBV19 to TRBJ1-2, with D perhaps TRBD1 (6 bases). V lost 4 bases and J lost 4, with 16 bases in between. The CDR3 has 15 amino acids. Germline CDR1 reads LNHDA; CDR2 reads SQIVND (reference sequence). The CDR3 DNA is TGTGCCAGTAGTACGTCCGAGGGGGGGCTCTATGGCTACACCTTC. It yields the protein CASSTSEGGLYGYTF.

The chain uses TRBV5-5 and TRBJ2-5, with 11 bases that match TRBD1. Germline CDR1 SGHKS, CDR2 YYEKEE (reference sequence). CDR3 size: 16 residues. J was trimmed by 4 bases and V by 0 bases; bases with no gene match: 5. CDR3 amino acids: CASSLAGTGGRETQYF. DNA for the CDR3: TGTGCCAGCAGCTTGGCCGGGACAGGGGGTAGAGAGACCCAGTACTTC.

The J gene is TRBJ1-6, the V gene TRBV6-1; D is possibly TRBD1 (6 bases). Germline loops: CDR1 MNHNS, CDR2 SASEGT. The CDR3 totals 15 residues. V was trimmed by 1 base and J by 13 bases, leaving 17 bases between them. CDR3 sequence (DNA): TGTGCCAGCAGTGAAGAATGGGGGCGCGGGTTGCCCCTCCACTTT. Protein product: CASSEEWGRGLPLHF.

V usage is TRBV5-1 and J usage is TRBJ2-3, with 10 bases identical to TRBD2. With 1 base clipped from V and 5 bases from J, the junction kept 4 bases outside the gene matches. The germline gives CDR1 SGHRS, CDR2 YFSETQ. The CDR3 length is 15 residues. CDR3 loop: CASSLLAGVGDTQYF. In DNA, the CDR3 is TGCGCCAGCAGCTTGCTAGCGGGAGTGGGAGATACGCAGTATTTT.

V gene TRBV18 combines with J gene TRBJ2-5; 9 bases are a match to TRBD1. CDR1 and CDR2 from the germline V gene are KGHSH and LQKENI. V dropped 1 base and J dropped 5; count of bases not matched to a gene: 8. This CDR3 is built from 16 residues. The CDR3 coding sequence is TGTGCCAGCTCACCACGACTTGGGACAGGGAGGGAGACCCAGTACTTC. This gives the protein CASSPRLGTGRETQYF.

The chain recombines TRBV6-5 with TRBJ1-2, with a tentative D call TRBD1 (6 bases). V was trimmed by 0 bases and J by 5 bases, leaving 13 bases between them. Germline CDR1 MNHEY, CDR2 SVGAGI. CDR3 size: 15 residues. CDR3 nucleotide sequence: TGTGCCAGCAGTTACTCCAGGGGATTGAGTTATGGCTACACCTTC. Translated: CASSYSRGLSYGYTF.

CDR3 nucleotide sequence: TGTGCCAGCAACGGCGGGGGCATCCGCTCCTACGAGCAGTACTTC. It encodes CASNGGGIRSYEQYF. This chain links TRBV6-6 with TRBJ2-7, with D possibly TRBD2 on 7 matching bases. Trimming pared 7 bases from V and 0 bases from J, leaving 16 bases between. From germline, CDR1 is MNHNY and CDR2 SVGAGI (reference sequence). CDR3 length equals 15 residues.

The chain combines TRBV4-1 with TRBJ2-7, with 11 bases identical to TRBD2. Germline V gene lookup returns CDR1 MGHRA and CDR2 YSYEKL. Trimming removed 3 bases from V and 7 bases from J; junction bases left unmatched: 17. CDR3 length equals 18 residues. CDR3 nucleotide sequence: TGCGCCAGCAGCCACCCTTCGCTCCTAGCGGGGGGATTCAAGGAGCAGTACTTC. It is translated as CASSHPSLLAGGFKEQYF.

The rearrangement uses TRBV7-9 and TRBJ2-1; D gene ambiguous. CDR3 size: 13 residues. The V and J ends lost 3 bases and 1 base respectively, with 4 bases between them. Germline V gives CDR1 SEHNR, CDR2 FQNEAQ (reference sequence). CDR3 residues: CASSFRSYNEQFF. In DNA form, the CDR3 reads TGTGCCAGCAGCTTCCGTTCCTACAATGAGCAGTTCTTC.

The V gene is TRBV7-2, the J gene TRBJ2-5; 8 bases are a match to TRBD1. Looked up from germline, CDR1 is SGHTA and CDR2 is FQGNSA. CDR3 length: 16 amino acids. Trimming cost V 1 base and J 4 bases; bases outside gene matches: 8. The CDR3 loop is CASSLVPRTGLETQYF. The CDR3 nucleotides read TGTGCCAGCAGCTTAGTGCCTCGGACAGGGTTAGAGACCCAGTACTTC. Based on the CDR3 plus reference TRBV7-2 and TRBJ2-5, the full variable domain is GAGVSQSPSNKVTEKGKDVELRCDPISGHTALYWYRQSLGQGLEFLIYFQGNSAPDKSGLPSDRFSAERTGGSVSTLTIQRTQQEDSAVYLCASSLVPRTGLETQYFGPGTRLLVL.

This chain links TRBV11-3 with TRBJ2-1; TRBD2 aligns across 12 bases. The CDR3 covers 15 residues. Germline loops: CDR1 SGHNT, CDR2 YENEEA. The junction had 8 bases not matched to a gene; V was cut back by 5 bases and J by 9 bases. The CDR3 reads CASSDLAGGPPEQFF. Written as DNA, the CDR3 is TGTGCCAGCAGCGATCTAGCGGGAGGGCCCCCTGAGCAGTTCTTC.

The chain couples TRBV4-2 to TRBJ1-6; TRBD1 is a possible D gene (5 bases). The CDR3 is 18 amino acids. V lost 0 bases and J lost 7, with 19 bases in between. CDR1 and CDR2 from the germline V gene are LGHNA and YNFKEQ. The CDR3 reads CASSQERTGRIQNSPLHF. The CDR3 bases are TGTGCCAGCAGCCAAGAACGTACAGGTCGAATACAGAATTCACCCCTCCACTTT.